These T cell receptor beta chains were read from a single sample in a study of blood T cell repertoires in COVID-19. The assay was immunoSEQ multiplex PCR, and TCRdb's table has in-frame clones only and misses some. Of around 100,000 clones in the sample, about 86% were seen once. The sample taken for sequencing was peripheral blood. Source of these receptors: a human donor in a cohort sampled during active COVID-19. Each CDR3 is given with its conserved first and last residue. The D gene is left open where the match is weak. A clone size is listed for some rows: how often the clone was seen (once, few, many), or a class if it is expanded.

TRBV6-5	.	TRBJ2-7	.	TGTGCCAGCAGTTACGGCCAAAACTACGAGCAGTACTTC	CASSYGQNYEQYF
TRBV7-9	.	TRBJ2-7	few	TGTGCCAGCAGCTTATCGGGGTTGGTTTCCTACGAGCAGTACTTC	CASSLSGLVSYEQYF
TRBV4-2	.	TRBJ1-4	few	TGTGCCAGCAGCCAAGTACCTAGTTGGGATGAAAAACTGTTTTTT	CASSQVPSWDEKLFF
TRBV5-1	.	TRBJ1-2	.	TGCGCCAGCAGCGTGAAGGGGGATGGCTACACCTTC	CASSVKGDGYTF
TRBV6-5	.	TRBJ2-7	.	TGTGCCAGCAGCCCCAGGGTTAACTACGAGCAGTACTTC	CASSPRVNYEQYF
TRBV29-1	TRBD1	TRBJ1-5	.	TGCAGCGTTTTGGACAGGGGCAATCAGCCCCAGCATTTT	CSVLDRGNQPQHF
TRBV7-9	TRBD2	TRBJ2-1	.	TGTGCCAGCAGCTTAGCTAGCGGGGGGTGGCAGTTCTTC	CASSLASGGWQFF
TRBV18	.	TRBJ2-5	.	TGTGCCAGCTCTTCTCCCGCTAGCCGGGAGACCCAGTACTTC	CASSSPASRETQYF
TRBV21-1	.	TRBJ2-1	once	TGTGCCAGCAGCAAAGTTAGGGGGAGCTCCTACAATGAACAGTTCTTC	CASSKVRGSSYNEQFF
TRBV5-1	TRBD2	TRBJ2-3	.	TGCGCCAGCAGCTTGGTAGCGGGGGGGCCGCAAAGCACAGATACGCAGTATTTT	CASSLVAGGPQSTDTQYF